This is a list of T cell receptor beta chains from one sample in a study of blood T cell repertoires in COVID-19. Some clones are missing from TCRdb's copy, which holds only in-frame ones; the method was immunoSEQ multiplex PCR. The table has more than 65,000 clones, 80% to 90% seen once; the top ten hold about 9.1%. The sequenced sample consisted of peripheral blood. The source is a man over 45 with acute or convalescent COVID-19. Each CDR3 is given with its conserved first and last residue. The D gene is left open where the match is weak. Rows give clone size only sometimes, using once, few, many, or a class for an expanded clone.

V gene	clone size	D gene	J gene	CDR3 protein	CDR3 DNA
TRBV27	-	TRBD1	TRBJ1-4	CASSLSLGQGAAHIGKLFF	TGTGCCAGCAGTTTATCGCTGGGACAGGGGGCGGCCCATATAGGAAAACTGTTTTTT
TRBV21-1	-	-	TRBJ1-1	CASSDNWGGGNAVGTEAFF	-
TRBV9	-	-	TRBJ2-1	CASSPPWQSNEQFF	TGTGCCAGCAGCCCCCCCTGGCAGTCCAATGAGCAGTTCTTC
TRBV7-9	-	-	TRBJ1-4	CASSTRNEKLFF	TGTGCCAGCAGCACGAGAAATGAAAAACTGTTTTTT
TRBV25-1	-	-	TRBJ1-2	CASSAGTVSHGYTF	TGTGCCAGCAGTGCCGGTACAGTATCGCATGGCTACACCTTC
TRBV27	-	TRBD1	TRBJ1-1	CASSFIGQVNTEAFF	TGTGCCAGCAGTTTTATTGGACAGGTGAACACTGAAGCTTTCTTT
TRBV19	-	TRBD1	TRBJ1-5	CASSIVRGRGNQPQHF	TGTGCCAGTAGTATAGTCAGGGGGCGAGGCAATCAGCCCCAGCATTTT
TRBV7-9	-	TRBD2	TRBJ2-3	CASSLDGGGQTDTQYF	TGTGCCAGCAGCTTAGATGGCGGGGGGCAGACAGATACGCAGTATTTT
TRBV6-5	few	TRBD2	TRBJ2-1	CASSYVGSGGRNEQFF	TGTGCCAGCAGTTACGTCGGGTCGGGGGGGCGCAATGAGCAGTTCTTC
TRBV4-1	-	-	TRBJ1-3	CASSQGRAGNTIYF	TGCGCCAGCAGCCAAGGGAGGGCTGGAAACACCATATATTTT
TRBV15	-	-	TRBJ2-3	CATRFAAGFNTDTQYF	TGTGCCACCAGGTTCGCAGCGGGTTTCAACACAGATACGCAGTATTTT
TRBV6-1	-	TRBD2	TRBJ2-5	CASSEAPGLQETQYF	TGTGCCAGCAGTGAAGCCCCGGGACTACAAGAGACCCAGTACTTC
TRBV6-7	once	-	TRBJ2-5	CASSYSPNLLIETQYF	TGTGCCAGCAGTTACTCGCCGAACTTACTAATAGAGACCCAGTACTTC
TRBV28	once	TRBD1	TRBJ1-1	CASRKSKTGTDEAFF	TGTGCCAGCAGAAAGAGCAAAACCGGGACAGATGAAGCTTTCTTT
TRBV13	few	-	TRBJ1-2	CASSSQGGGYGYTF	TGTGCCAGCAGCTCCCAAGGAGGTGGTTATGGCTACACCTTC
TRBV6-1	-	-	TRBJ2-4	CASSEGGRLGQYF	TGTGCCAGCAGTGAAGGAGGCCGACTTGGACAGTACTTC
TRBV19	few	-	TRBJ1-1	CASTPTTINTEAFF	TGTGCCAGTACCCCTACTACAATAAACACTGAAGCTTTCTTT
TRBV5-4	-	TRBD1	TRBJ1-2	CASSLGTGYNYGYTF	TGTGCCAGCAGCTTGGGGACAGGGTACAACTATGGCTACACCTTC
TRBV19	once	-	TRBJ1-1	CASSLLGQRGTEAFF	TGTGCCAGTAGTCTCCTAGGACAGAGAGGGACCGAAGCTTTCTTT
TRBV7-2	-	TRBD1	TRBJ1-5	CASSLGGQYSNQPQHF	TGTGCCAGCAGCTTAGGGGGACAGTATAGCAATCAGCCCCAGCATTTT
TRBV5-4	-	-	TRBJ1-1	CASSLGPGLANTEAFF	TGTGCCAGCAGCTTGGGGCCGGGTCTAGCGAACACTGAAGCTTTCTTT
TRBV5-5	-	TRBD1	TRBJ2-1	CASSWTGDPHNEQFF	TGTGCCAGCAGCTGGACAGGGGACCCACACAATGAGCAGTTCTTC
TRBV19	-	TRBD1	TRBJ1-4	CASNTQGNEKLFF	TGTGCCAGTAACACACAGGGGAATGAAAAACTGTTTTTT
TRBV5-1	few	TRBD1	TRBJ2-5	CASSSPDRFQETQYF	TGCGCCAGCAGTTCCCCGGACAGGTTCCAAGAGACCCAGTACTTC
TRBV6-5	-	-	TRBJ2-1	CAAGDTYNEQFF	TGTGCAGCAGGGGACACTTACAATGAGCAGTTCTTC
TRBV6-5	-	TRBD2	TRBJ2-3	CASTFSGGSADTQYF	TGTGCCAGTACCTTTAGCGGGGGGTCCGCAGATACGCAGTATTTT
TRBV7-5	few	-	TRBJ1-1	CVRSLGKGRGTEAFF	TGTGTCAGAAGCTTAGGTAAAGGGAGGGGAACTGAAGCTTTCTTT
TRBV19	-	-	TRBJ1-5	CASSIDPQGRQPQHF	TGTGCCAGTAGTATAGACCCACAGGGTCGTCAGCCCCAGCATTTT
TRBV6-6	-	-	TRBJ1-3	CASSSPGGNTIYF	TGTGCCAGCAGTTCTCCGGGTGGAAACACCATATATTTT
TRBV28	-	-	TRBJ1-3	CASISPSSGNTIYF	TGTGCCAGCATTAGTCCTAGCTCTGGAAACACCATATATTTT
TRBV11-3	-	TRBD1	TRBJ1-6	CASSFGQGPNSPLHF	TGTGCCAGCAGCTTCGGACAGGGCCCGAATTCACCCCTCCACTTT
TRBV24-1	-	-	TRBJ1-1	CATSDPLQGHEEAFF	TGTGCCACCAGTGACCCTCTCCAGGGGCATGAGGAAGCTTTCTTT
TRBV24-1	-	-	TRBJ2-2	CATSDDTGELFF	TGTGCCACCAGTGACGACACCGGGGAGCTGTTTTTT
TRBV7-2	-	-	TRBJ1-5	CASSLDRANQPQHF	TGTGCCAGCAGCTTAGACAGGGCCAATCAGCCCCAGCATTTT
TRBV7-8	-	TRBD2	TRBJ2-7	CASSLKRGYSYEQYF	TGTGCCAGCAGCTTAAAGCGGGGCTACTCCTACGAGCAGTACTTC
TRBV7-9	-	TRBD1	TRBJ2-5	CASRSRTGASATQYF	TGTGCCAGCAGATCAAGGACAGGGGCGTCAGCGACCCAGTACTTC
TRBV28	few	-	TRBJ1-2	CASSLRRAEGYTF	TGTGCCAGCAGTTTAAGGCGGGCGGAAGGCTACACCTTC
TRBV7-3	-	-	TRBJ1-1	CASGLQGSTEAFF	TGTGCCAGCGGACTTCAGGGGAGCACTGAAGCTTTCTTT
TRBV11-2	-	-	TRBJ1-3	CASSLADRGNTIYF	TGTGCCAGCAGCTTAGCCGACAGGGGAAACACCATATATTTT
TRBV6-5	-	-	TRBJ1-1	CASEKERQLNTEAFF	TGTGCCAGCGAAAAAGAGAGACAGCTGAACACTGAAGCTTTCTTT
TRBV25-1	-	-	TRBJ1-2	CASSESRRGSYGYTF	TGTGCCAGCAGTGAATCTCGTAGGGGGTCCTATGGCTACACCTTC
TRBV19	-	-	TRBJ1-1	CATRGRTEGNTEAFF	TGTGCCACCAGAGGCCGGACAGAAGGAAACACTGAAGCTTTCTTT
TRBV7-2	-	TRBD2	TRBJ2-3	CASSLPGGVADTQYF	TGTGCCAGCAGCTTACCCGGGGGGGTGGCAGATACGCAGTATTTT
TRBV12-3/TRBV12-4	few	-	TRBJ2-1	CASSSNEQFF	TGTGCCAGCAGTTCTAATGAGCAGTTCTTC
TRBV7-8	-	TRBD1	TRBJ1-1	CASSWGQGNTEAFF	TGTGCCAGCAGCTGGGGACAGGGGAACACTGAAGCTTTCTTT
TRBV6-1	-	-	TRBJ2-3	CASSKRGKPADTQYF	TGTGCCAGCAGCAAAAGGGGGAAGCCCGCAGATACGCAGTATTTT
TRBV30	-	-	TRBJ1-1	CAWNGAGAAEAFF	TGTGCCTGGAATGGGGCAGGGGCCGCTGAAGCTTTCTTT
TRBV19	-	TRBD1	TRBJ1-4	CASSSGTGNEKLFF	TGTGCCAGTAGTTCCGGGACAGGAAATGAAAAACTGTTTTTT
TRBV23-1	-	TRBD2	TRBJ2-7	CASSHRGEYEQYF	TGCGCCAGCAGTCACCGGGGGGAATACGAGCAGTACTTC
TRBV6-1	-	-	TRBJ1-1	CASSEVSRAGGAFF	TGTGCCAGCAGTGAAGTTTCTCGTGCGGGGGGAGCTTTCTTT
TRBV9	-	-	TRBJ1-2	CASGAGNYGYTF	TGTGCCAGCGGGGCAGGGAACTATGGCTACACCTTC
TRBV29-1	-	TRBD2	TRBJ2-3	CSVARGGADTQYF	TGCAGCGTTGCGCGGGGGGGCGCAGATACGCAGTATTTT
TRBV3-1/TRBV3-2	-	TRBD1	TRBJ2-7	CASSSQGSSYEQYF	TGTGCCAGCAGCTCACAGGGGAGCTCCTACGAGCAGTACTTC
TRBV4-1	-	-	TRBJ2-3	CASSQEFGGASTDTQYF	TGCGCCAGCAGCCAAGAGTTTGGGGGCGCGAGCACAGATACGCAGTATTTT
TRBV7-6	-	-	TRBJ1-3	CASGSGSGNTIYF	TGTGCCAGCGGTAGCGGCTCTGGAAACACCATATATTTT
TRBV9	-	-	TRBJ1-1	CASSPQGRSEAFF	TGTGCCAGCAGCCCGCAGGGAAGAAGTGAAGCTTTCTTT
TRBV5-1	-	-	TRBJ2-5	CASSFMETQYF	TGCGCCAGCAGCTTTATGGAGACCCAGTACTTC
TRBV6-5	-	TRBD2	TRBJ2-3	CASSFRSSGGYGTQYF	TGTGCCAGCAGTTTCAGGTCTAGCGGGGGGTATGGTACGCAGTATTTT
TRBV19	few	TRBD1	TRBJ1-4	CASGTGGKATNEKLFF	TGTGCCAGTGGCACAGGGGGAAAGGCAACTAATGAAAAACTGTTTTTT
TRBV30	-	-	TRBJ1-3	CAWRGGGNTIYF	TGTGCCTGGAGAGGAGGGGGAAACACCATATATTTT